Included here is one T cell receptor (beta chain) sequence, with context. What it recognizes is unknown. Trimming removed 0 bases from V and 0 bases from J, with 7 bases in between. Germline V CDR1 and CDR2: SGHKS, YYEKEE (reference sequence). This CDR3 region has 14 residues. The method was immunoSEQ multiplex PCR; TCRdb's version includes in-frame clones alone and lacks a portion of them. Counted here are about 60,000 clones, over 90% occurring once; the ten biggest clones make up 15% to 20%. This entry is derived from a study of human versus mouse CDR3 diversity and MHC coevolution. Overall study context: immunoSEQ was reported to reach one in 200,000 T cells sensitivity. Each sample yielded about 5.5 x 10^6 to 1.7 x 10^7 valid reads. Study findings and constraints: Clonal inequality was lowest in two of the three human donors.

Sequenced: naive CD4+ T cells from blood. Subset indicated: CD45RO-negative CD62L-positive naive CD4 T cells. This TCR was recovered from a person in their sixties or seventies in good health. This sequence joins TRBV5-5 and TRBJ2-7; D is uncertain. The CDR3 region has the DNA TGTGCCAGCAGCTTGGACATTTACTCCTACGAGCAGTACTTC. Its protein is CASSLDIYSYEQYF. The whole variable domain, remainder taken from reference TRBV5-5 and TRBJ2-7, is DAGVTQSPTHLIKTRGQQVTLRCSPISGHKSVSWYQQVLGQGPQFIFQYYEKEERGRGNFPDRFSARQFPNYSSELNVNALLLGDSALYLCASSLDIYSYEQYFGPGTRLTVT.